The following is a T cell receptor (beta chain) sequence with its context. Germline-derived CDR1 and CDR2 are MNHNY and SVGAGI (reference sequence). CDR3 length: 15 amino acids. Trimming removed 7 bases at V and 4 bases at J, with 17 bases between. The sample originates from a study of CD8 T cells in Susac syndrome. The RNA, 0.5 to 1 ug, was put through reverse transcription using random hexamers. An immunoSEQ multiplex PCR generated amplified TCR beta CDR3 products spanning 54 Vbeta and 13 Jbeta. Each CDR3 protein is one row after TCRdb ran MiXCR on the immunoSEQ multiplex PCR reads. In the table there are about 430,000 distinct CDR3 sequences, 85% of which are singletons.

This TCR derives from a human donor with multiple sclerosis. Sequences were obtained from CD8+ T cells from PBMCs. The J gene is TRBJ1-3, the V gene TRBV6-6; no firm D call. The CDR3 reads CASITHPLSGNTIYF. The CDR3 DNA sequence: TGTGCCAGCATCACGCACCCGCTGAGCGGAAACACCATATATTTT.